The clone carrying this TCR beta chain came up a few times. Its target is unknown. J was trimmed by 7 bases and V by 4 bases; bases with no gene match: 8. Germline CDR1 and CDR2: SGHDT and YYEEEE. This CDR3 is 13 amino acids long. This sample is drawn from a study of lymphopenia after photon versus proton radiotherapy. Study-level results: Post-nadir TCR diversity decline inversely tracked overall survival among those who died. Only patients who died were analyzed for survival; proton advantage is unproven. Oligoclonal CD8+ Temra expansion after nadir drove photon patients' diversity drop.

Clones were sequenced by immunoSEQ multiplex PCR, and TCRdb holds only the in-frame ones, with some missing. The sample consists of some 55,000 clones, 80% to 90% of them appearing once. The TCR comes from a man aged 50 or older with gastric cancer. The input for sequencing was peripheral blood, taken from a patient treated with photon-based radiotherapy. The chain recombines TRBV5-6 with TRBJ2-7; 7 bases are a match to TRBD2. The CDR3, as DNA: TGTGCCAGCAGCCCGGGAGCGGGGAGGGAGCAGTACTTC. Translated, it gives CASSPGAGREQYF.